The 30 T cell receptor beta chains given below trace back to one sample, sequenced in a study of a mutant IDH1 vaccine in newly diagnosed glioma. Time point specified: week 35, safety follow-up. Mutant IDH1 20-mer peptide, at 300 ug, made up each vaccine dose, with topical imiquimod. Their specific antigens are unknown. The assay was immunoSEQ multiplex PCR, and TCRdb's table has in-frame clones only and misses some. In the table there are more than 55,000 clones, about 85% of which are singletons. This specimen consisted of PBMCs, obtained from a glioma patient whose treatment included an IDH1 peptide vaccine. The receptors originated from a man in his thirties or forties with glioma.

This CDR3 is CASSWASGGFTDTQYF. CDR3 in DNA: TGCGCCAGCAGCTGGGCTAGCGGGGGGTTCACAGATACGCAGTATTTT. This rearrangement joins TRBV5-1 to TRBJ2-3, with TRBD2 identical over 11 bases. This CDR3 region has 16 residues. Germline CDR1 reads SGHRS; CDR2 reads YFSETQ. Germline trimming cut 3 bases from V and 2 bases from J; bases unmatched to any gene: 5.

V is TRBV6-1 and J is TRBJ1-1; TRBD1 matches at 7 bases. Trimming removed 0 bases from V and 4 bases from J; junction bases left unmatched: 8. The CDR3 runs to 16 residues. The germline CDR1 and CDR2 sequences are MNHNS and SASEGT. The CDR3 coding sequence is TGTGCCAGCAGTGAAGCGGGACTGACAGGGACCACTGAAGCTTTCTTT. The encoded protein is CASSEAGLTGTTEAFF.

The V and J genes are TRBV30 and TRBJ1-6; D not certain. This CDR3 is built from 17 residues. Germline V gene lookup returns CDR1 GTSNPN and CDR2 SVGIG (reference sequence). V dropped 4 bases and J dropped 0 bases, with 16 bases sitting between them. The CDR3 DNA is TGTGCCTGGAAGCTGATGGACTGGAGCTCCTATAATTCACCCCTCCACTTT. Its protein is CAWKLMDWSSYNSPLHF.

V gene TRBV28 combines with J gene TRBJ2-6; no clear D. CDR1 is MDHEN and CDR2 is SYDVKM in the germline V gene. CDR3 length: 15 amino acids. Trimming removed 11 bases from V and 8 bases from J, with 22 bases in between. This chain's CDR3 is CAVQLTLLSTNVLTF. The CDR3 DNA sequence: TGTGCCGTTCAGCTGACCCTGCTTAGTACCAACGTCCTGACTTTC.

The chain links TRBV7-2 to TRBJ2-7; TRBD1 might be the D (6 bases). The germline V gene has CDR1 SGHTA and CDR2 FQGNSA. V lost 2 bases to trimming and J lost 3 bases, with 8 bases between them. The CDR3 has 13 residues. The CDR3 protein is CASSLNRVYEQYF. In DNA form, the CDR3 reads TGTGCCAGCAGCTTAAACAGGGTCTACGAGCAGTACTTC.

V usage is TRBV29-1 and J usage is TRBJ2-7; TRBD1 agrees at 7 bases. Germline lookup yields CDR1 SQVTM and CDR2 ANQGSEA. The CDR3 spans 13 residues. J was trimmed by 2 bases and V by 1 base; bases with no gene match: 2. CDR3: CSVEGGQTYEQYF. The DNA of the CDR3 is TGCAGCGTTGAAGGGGGACAGACCTACGAGCAGTACTTC.

The V gene is TRBV19, the J gene TRBJ2-2, with a tentative D call TRBD2 (5 bases). Trimming removed 5 bases from V and 4 bases from J, with 14 bases in between. The germline CDR1 and CDR2 sequences are LNHDA and SQIVND (reference sequence). The CDR3 totals 15 residues. CDR3 nucleotides: TGTGCCAGTAGTCCTTCGGGAACCTCCACCGGGGAGCTGTTTTTT. Protein sequence: CASSPSGTSTGELFF.

This chain joins TRBV5-1 and TRBJ2-5, with a tentative D call TRBD2 (6 bases). There are 15 residues in the CDR3. Trimming took 5 bases from V and 5 from J, leaving 19 bases between them. Germline lookup yields CDR1 SGHRS and CDR2 YFSETQ. This chain's CDR3 is CASRTPVSGAETQYF. DNA of the CDR3: TGCGCCAGCAGAACCCCCGTGTCGGGAGCGGAGACCCAGTACTTC. The variable domain in full, completed from reference TRBV5-1 and TRBJ2-5, reads KAGVTQTPRYLIKTRGQQVTLSCSPISGHRSVSWYQQTPGQGLQFLFEYFSETQRNKGNFPGRFSGRQFSNSRSEMNVSTLELGDSALYLCASRTPVSGAETQYFGPGTRLLVL.

This chain links TRBV19 with TRBJ2-5; 7 bases line up with TRBD1. This CDR3 spans 12 amino acids. V lost 6 bases, J lost 3 bases, and 1 base stayed unmatched. CDR1 LNHDA and CDR2 SQIVND come from the germline V gene (reference sequence). The chain's CDR3 is CASRGGKETQYF. The CDR3 DNA reads TGTGCCAGTAGAGGGGGCAAAGAGACCCAGTACTTC.

V usage is TRBV14 and J usage is TRBJ1-2; D not resolved. CDR1 and CDR2 (germline): SGHDN, FVKESK. The CDR3 is 13 residues long. The V gene lost 0 bases and the J gene lost 4 bases, with 6 bases spanning the gap. The CDR3 is CASSQDRSYGYTF. CDR3 bases: TGTGCCAGCAGCCAAGATAGGTCCTATGGCTACACCTTC.

This chain joins TRBV19 and TRBJ1-4; 10 positions match TRBD1. The CDR3 is made up of 14 amino acids. The V and J ends lost 7 bases and 8 bases, in that order; junction bases with no gene match: 7. CDR1 LNHDA and CDR2 SQIVND come from the germline V gene (reference sequence). The CDR3 DNA reads as TGTGCCAGTACCGACAGGGGGCAATTAGAAAAACTGTTTTTT. It codes for CASTDRGQLEKLFF.

The chain combines TRBV15 with TRBJ2-7; TRBD1 aligns across 10 bases. Germline-derived CDR1 and CDR2 are LNHNV and YYDKDF (reference sequence). The CDR3 is 15 amino acids. The J segment lost 5 bases and the V segment lost 6 bases, leaving 10 bases of the junction unmatched. The CDR3 spells CATSDRGGQGNEQYF. CDR3 nucleotides: TGTGCCACCAGTGACCGTGGGGGACAGGGGAACGAGCAGTACTTC.

This clone was recorded a few times. V gene TRBV7-9 combines with J gene TRBJ1-5, with 9 nucleotides matching TRBD1. The V gene end was trimmed by 5 bases and the J gene end by 5 bases; junction bases not matched to a gene: 7. Looked up from germline, CDR1 is SEHNR and CDR2 is FQNEAQ (reference sequence). CDR3 size: 15 residues. CDR3 loop: CASSPGQGPDQPQHF. CDR3 in DNA: TGTGCCAGCAGCCCAGGACAGGGGCCAGATCAGCCCCAGCATTTT.

This chain connects TRBV5-1 to TRBJ2-5; 14 bases align to TRBD2. V shed 4 bases, J shed 3 bases, and the junction held 11 bases outside the gene matches. This CDR3 has 18 amino acids. Germline-derived CDR1 and CDR2 are SGHRS and YFSETQ. CDR3 coding DNA: TGCGCCAGCAGCCCCCCGACTAGCGGGGGGGCCGGTAAAGAGACCCAGTACTTC. Encoded protein: CASSPPTSGGAGKETQYF.

V is TRBV7-9 and J is TRBJ2-1, with 7 bases that match TRBD2. The V and J ends lost 5 bases and 3 bases, in that order; junction bases with no gene match: 10. The germline V gene has CDR1 SEHNR and CDR2 FQNEAQ (reference sequence). The CDR3 extends over 16 amino acids. CDR3 region: CASSPPDGRVYNEQFF. For the CDR3, the DNA is TGTGCCAGCAGCCCCCCTGATGGGAGGGTCTACAATGAGCAGTTCTTC.

The chain combines TRBV28 with TRBJ2-7; TRBD1 is a possible D gene (6 bases). The CDR3 is made up of 15 amino acids. Between the trimmed V and J ends, which lost 5 bases and 3 bases, there was a span of 17 bases. CDR1 and CDR2 from the germline V gene are MDHEN and SYDVKM. The DNA of the CDR3 is TGTGCCAGCAGTCCTTGGACAGATAGTATCTACGAGCAGTACTTC. It is translated as CASSPWTDSIYEQYF.

The chain employs TRBV6-5 and TRBJ2-4; maybe TRBD2 (5 bases). The germline V gene encodes CDR1 MNHEY and CDR2 SVGAGI. V shed 6 bases and J shed 0 bases, with 12 bases lying between them. This CDR3 has 15 residues. The CDR3 sequence: CASSRLEGAKNIQYF. CDR3 coding DNA: TGTGCCAGCAGCCGATTAGAGGGAGCCAAAAACATTCAGTACTTC.

The genes are TRBV19 and TRBJ1-5; D perhaps matches TRBD1 (6 bases). With 3 bases removed from V and 6 bases from J, the gap between germline ends came to 18 bases. This CDR3 region has 16 residues. Germline V lookup: CDR1 LNHDA, CDR2 SQIVND (reference sequence). The CDR3 DNA reads TGTGCCAGTAGTATGCTCGGCCGGGGGGCAATTCAGCCCCAGCATTTT. Translating it yields CASSMLGRGAIQPQHF.

This rearrangement joins TRBV27 to TRBJ1-2, with D perhaps matching TRBD1 (5 bases). V was clipped by 4 bases and J by 3 bases, with 9 bases between them. The CDR3 has 13 amino acids. Germline CDR1 is MNHEY and CDR2 is SMNVEV (reference sequence). The CDR3 coding sequence is TGTGCCAGCAGTTGGAGGGGTGACTATGGCTACACCTTC. Protein sequence: CASSWRGDYGYTF.

This chain connects TRBV27 to TRBJ2-1, with a tentative D call TRBD1 (6 bases). Germline V gene sequence: CDR1 MNHEY, CDR2 SMNVEV (reference sequence). The V and J ends lost 2 bases and 3 bases respectively, with 11 bases between them. The CDR3 has 15 residues. Here the CDR3 DNA reads TGTGCCAGCAGTTTAATACAGGGTTACTACAATGAGCAGTTCTTC. Its translation: CASSLIQGYYNEQFF.

V and J are TRBV7-4 and TRBJ2-1; 11 positions agree with TRBD1. V gave up 5 bases and J gave up 2 bases; unmatched junction bases: 5. This CDR3 has 16 residues. The germline CDR1 and CDR2 sequences are SGHVT and SQSDAQ. In DNA, the CDR3 is TGTGCCAGCAGCCTGCCGGGACAGGGGGCCTACAATGAGCAGTTCTTC. The encoded protein is CASSLPGQGAYNEQFF.

V and J are TRBV27 and TRBJ2-7, with 11 nucleotides matching TRBD1. The CDR3 is 14 residues long. Germline trimming cut 4 bases from V and 3 bases from J; bases unmatched to any gene: 2. Germline V gene sequence: CDR1 MNHEY, CDR2 SMNVEV (reference sequence). The CDR3 loop is CASSSGTGGYEQYF. The DNA of the CDR3 is TGTGCCAGCAGTTCCGGGACAGGGGGCTACGAGCAGTACTTC.

The J gene is TRBJ1-1, the V gene TRBV6-5; 7 nucleotides align to TRBD1. Trimming cost V 5 bases and J 8 bases; bases outside gene matches: 5. This CDR3 spans 12 amino acids. The germline V gene has CDR1 MNHEY and CDR2 SVGAGI. Here the CDR3 DNA reads TGTGCCAGCAGTACCGGGACAGCCGAAGCTTTCTTT. It translates to CASSTGTAEAFF.

The gene calls are TRBV7-9 and TRBJ2-1, with D perhaps matching TRBD1 or TRBD2 (5 bases each). CDR1 and CDR2 from the germline V gene are SEHNR and FQNEAQ (reference sequence). The V gene lost 6 bases and the J gene lost 4 bases, with 19 bases spanning the gap. The CDR3 spans 16 residues. In DNA form, the CDR3 reads TGTGCCAGCAGAGATGGGGGTTCAGGAGTTTACAATGAGCAGTTCTTC. Protein sequence: CASRDGGSGVYNEQFF.

This clone was seen more than once but under ten times. The chain couples TRBV5-5 to TRBJ1-2; 10 positions match TRBD1. Germline CDR1 SGHKS, CDR2 YYEKEE (reference sequence). This CDR3 spans 19 amino acids. Germline trimming cut 4 bases from V and 0 bases from J; bases unmatched to any gene: 15. The CDR3 DNA is TGTGCCAGCAGCGCTGCTCCCGGGACAGGGGTATACCCTAACTATGGCTACACCTTC. Protein: CASSAAPGTGVYPNYGYTF.

This chain joins TRBV4-1 and TRBJ2-2, with TRBD2 as a possible D gene (5 bases). This CDR3 has 15 residues. Germline V gives CDR1 MGHRA, CDR2 YSYEKL. Between the trimmed V and J ends, which lost 1 base and 5 bases, there was a span of 11 bases. CDR3 loop: CASSQGLRRTGELFF. In DNA form, the CDR3 reads TGCGCCAGCAGCCAAGGACTAAGAAGGACCGGGGAGCTGTTTTTT.

The DNA of the CDR3 is TGTGCCAGCAGTCTTAACAGGGGACTTCAGTCCTACGAGCAGTACTTC. This codes for CASSLNRGLQSYEQYF. The chain combines TRBV13 with TRBJ2-7, with D possibly TRBD1 on 7 matching bases. CDR1 is PRHDT and CDR2 is FYEKMQ in the germline V gene (reference sequence). The CDR3 spans 16 residues. Trimming shortened V by 6 bases and J by 1 base, and 19 bases separated the two germline ends.

This rearrangement joins TRBV7-9 to TRBJ1-1, with 10 bases matching TRBD1. The V gene end was trimmed by 0 bases and the J gene end by 1 base; junction bases not matched to a gene: 5. Germline CDR1 reads SEHNR; CDR2 reads FQNEAQ (reference sequence). The CDR3 consists of 17 residues. CDR3 in DNA: TGTGCCAGCAGCTTAGCCGAGGACAGGGGGTGGAACACTGAAGCTTTCTTT. Amino acid sequence: CASSLAEDRGWNTEAFF.

As DNA, the CDR3 is TGTGCCAGCAGCGTCATAGCGGGGGGACTTTTCGCAGATACGCAGTATTTT. Translating gives CASSVIAGGLFADTQYF. V and J are TRBV7-9 and TRBJ2-3; 10 nucleotides match TRBD2. The CDR3 length is 17 residues. Germline loops: CDR1 SEHNR, CDR2 FQNEAQ (reference sequence). V shed 5 bases, J shed 4 bases, and the junction held 12 bases outside the gene matches. The whole variable domain, filled in from reference TRBV7-9 and TRBJ2-3, reads DTGVSQNPRHKITKRGQNVTFRCDPISEHNRLYWYRQTLGQGPEFLTYFQNEAQLEKSRLLSDRFSAERPKGSFSTLEIQRTEQGDSAMYLCASSVIAGGLFADTQYFGPGTRLTVL.

The gene calls are TRBV2 and TRBJ1-1, with D unclear. Germline values: CDR1 SNHLY, CDR2 FYNNEI. There are 13 residues in the CDR3. The V gene lost 6 bases and the J gene lost 2 bases, with 10 bases spanning the gap. As DNA, the CDR3 is TGTGCCAGCAGAGACGGGCGAAACACTGAAGCTTTCTTT. It is translated as CASRDGRNTEAFF.